The rows below give T cell receptor beta chains drawn from one sample of a study of blood T cell repertoires in COVID-19. Assay used: immunoSEQ multiplex PCR; TCRdb lists only in-frame clones, some missing. The table has roughly 200,000 clones, 80% seen once; the top ten hold under 8%. Source material: peripheral blood. All receptors derive from a man between 60 and 70 years old with acute or convalescent COVID-19. Both conserved end residues are part of each CDR3. D genes are given only for firm matches. The size entry is marked missing in some rows and otherwise reads once, few, many or a size class.

cdr3_aa: CASSDSGSRGPLHF
cdr3_nt: TGTGCCAGCAGTGATAGCGGGAGCCGGGGACCCCTCCACTTT
j_call: TRBJ1-6
clone_size: NA
d_call: NA
v_call: TRBV6-4

cdr3_aa: CASSPGGGTDTQYF
cdr3_nt: TGTGCCAGCAGCCCCGGCGGAGGCACAGATACGCAGTATTTT
j_call: TRBJ2-3
clone_size: NA
d_call: NA
v_call: TRBV7-8

cdr3_aa: CASSQAARVGNANTGELFF
cdr3_nt: TGTGCCAGCAGCCAAGCCGCGCGGGTGGGTAACGCGAACACCGGGGAGCTGTTTTTT
j_call: TRBJ2-2
clone_size: NA
d_call: NA
v_call: TRBV4-2

cdr3_aa: CSGGTGVYGYTF
cdr3_nt: TGCAGCGGGGGGACAGGGGTTTATGGCTACACCTTC
j_call: TRBJ1-2
clone_size: NA
d_call: TRBD1
v_call: TRBV29-1

cdr3_aa: CASSQDTDRGKYNEQFF
cdr3_nt: TGCGCCAGCAGCCAAGATACTGACAGGGGGAAGTACAATGAGCAGTTCTTC
j_call: TRBJ2-1
clone_size: few
d_call: TRBD1
v_call: TRBV4-3

cdr3_aa: CASSLEPSGGYNEQFF
cdr3_nt: TGTGCCAGCAGCTTAGAACCTAGCGGGGGGTACAATGAGCAGTTCTTC
j_call: TRBJ2-1
clone_size: NA
d_call: TRBD2
v_call: TRBV7-8

cdr3_aa: CASSGTSGTTDTQYF
cdr3_nt: TGTGCCAGCAGCGGGACTAGCGGAACCACAGATACGCAGTATTTT
j_call: TRBJ2-3
clone_size: once
d_call: TRBD2
v_call: TRBV2

cdr3_aa: CASSVTPSETQYF
cdr3_nt: TGTGCCAGCAGCGTCACTCCTTCGGAGACCCAGTACTTC
j_call: TRBJ2-5
clone_size: NA
d_call: NA
v_call: TRBV9

cdr3_aa: CASSFGQGSSYEQYF
cdr3_nt: TGCGCCAGCAGCTTTGGGCAGGGCTCCTCCTACGAGCAGTACTTC
j_call: TRBJ2-7
clone_size: few
d_call: NA
v_call: TRBV5-1

cdr3_aa: CASSDRDRAGDTQYF
cdr3_nt: TGCGCCAGCAGCGACCGGGACAGGGCGGGAGATACGCAGTATTTT
j_call: TRBJ2-3
clone_size: NA
d_call: TRBD1
v_call: TRBV4-1

cdr3_aa: CASSTPGHWMRDTIYF
cdr3_nt: TGTGCCAGTAGTACCCCGGGACACTGGATGAGAGACACCATATATTTT
j_call: TRBJ1-3
clone_size: NA
d_call: NA
v_call: TRBV19

cdr3_aa: CASRQVSGANVLTF
cdr3_nt: TGTGCCAGCAGACAGGTGTCTGGGGCCAACGTCCTGACTTTC
j_call: TRBJ2-6
clone_size: NA
d_call: NA
v_call: TRBV6-5

cdr3_aa: CASSQLYGTSTLYEQYF
cdr3_nt: TGTGCCAGCAGCCAATTATATGGGACTAGCACCCTTTACGAGCAGTACTTC
j_call: TRBJ2-7
clone_size: NA
d_call: TRBD2
v_call: TRBV4-2

cdr3_aa: CASSRDSQETQYF
cdr3_nt: TGTGCCAGCAGCCGAGACAGCCAAGAGACCCAGTACTTC
j_call: TRBJ2-5
clone_size: NA
d_call: NA
v_call: TRBV7-9

cdr3_aa: CASGKQGSYNEQFF
cdr3_nt: TGTGCCAGCGGCAAACAGGGCTCCTACAATGAGCAGTTCTTC
j_call: TRBJ2-1
clone_size: NA
d_call: NA
v_call: TRBV6-6

cdr3_aa: CASGGDYGYTF
cdr3_nt: TGTGCCAGCGGCGGGGACTATGGCTACACCTTC
j_call: TRBJ1-2
clone_size: NA
d_call: NA
v_call: TRBV2

cdr3_aa: CASGRDSLYGYTF
cdr3_nt: TGCGCCAGCGGCCGGGACAGTCTTTATGGCTACACCTTC
j_call: TRBJ1-2
clone_size: NA
d_call: TRBD1
v_call: TRBV23-1

cdr3_aa: CASSQGGEYLQSNQPQHF
cdr3_nt: TGTGCCAGCAGCCAGGGGGGAGAGTACTTACAGAGCAATCAGCCCCAGCATTTT
j_call: TRBJ1-5
clone_size: NA
d_call: NA
v_call: TRBV3-1/TRBV3-2